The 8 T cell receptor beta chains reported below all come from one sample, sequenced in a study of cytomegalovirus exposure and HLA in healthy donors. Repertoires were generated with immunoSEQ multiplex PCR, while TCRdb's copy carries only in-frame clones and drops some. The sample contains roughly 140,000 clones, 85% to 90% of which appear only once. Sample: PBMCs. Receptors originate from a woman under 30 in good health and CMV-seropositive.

Here the CDR3 DNA reads TGTGCCAGCAGCCTCTGGGCCACAGATACGCAGTATTTT. This sequence encodes CASSLWATDTQYF. J is TRBJ2-3 and V is TRBV2; D ambiguous. The CDR3 has 13 residues. Germline-derived CDR1 and CDR2 are SNHLY and FYNNEI. Trimming removed 6 bases from V and 2 bases from J, with 9 bases in between.

This chain's CDR3 is CASSLATSSSYEQYF. As DNA, the CDR3 is TGTGCCAGCAGCTTAGCAACCTCGAGCTCCTACGAGCAGTACTTC. The genes are TRBV7-2 and TRBJ2-7; D gene ambiguous. Per the germline V gene, CDR1 is SGHTA and CDR2 is FQGNSA. The CDR3 runs to 15 residues. V lost 0 bases to trimming and J lost 0 bases, with 9 bases between them.

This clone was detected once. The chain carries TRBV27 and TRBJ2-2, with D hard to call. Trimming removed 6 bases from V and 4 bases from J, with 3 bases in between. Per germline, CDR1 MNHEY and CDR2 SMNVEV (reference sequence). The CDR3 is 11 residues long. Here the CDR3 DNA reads TGTGCCAGCAGGCGCACCGGGGAGCTGTTTTTT. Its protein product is CASRRTGELFF.

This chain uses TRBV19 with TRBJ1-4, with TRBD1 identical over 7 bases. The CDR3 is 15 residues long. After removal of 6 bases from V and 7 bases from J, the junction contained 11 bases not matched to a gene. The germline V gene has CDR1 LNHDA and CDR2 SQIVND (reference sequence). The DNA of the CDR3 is TGTGCCAGTAGCCCCGATAGGGGGCCGGGTGAAAAACTGTTTTTT. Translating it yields CASSPDRGPGEKLFF.

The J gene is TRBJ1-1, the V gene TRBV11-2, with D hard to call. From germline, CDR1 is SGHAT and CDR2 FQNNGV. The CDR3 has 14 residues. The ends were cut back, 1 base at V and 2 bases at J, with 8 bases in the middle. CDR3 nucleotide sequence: TGTGCCAGCAGCTTAGGCCAGTCAAACACTGAAGCTTTCTTT. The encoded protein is CASSLGQSNTEAFF.

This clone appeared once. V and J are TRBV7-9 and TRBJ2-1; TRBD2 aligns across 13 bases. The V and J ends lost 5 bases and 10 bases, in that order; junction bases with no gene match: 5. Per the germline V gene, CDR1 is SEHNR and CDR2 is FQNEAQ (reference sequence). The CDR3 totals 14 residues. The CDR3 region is CASSPGLAGDEQFF. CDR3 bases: TGTGCCAGCAGCCCCGGACTAGCGGGAGACGAGCAGTTCTTC.

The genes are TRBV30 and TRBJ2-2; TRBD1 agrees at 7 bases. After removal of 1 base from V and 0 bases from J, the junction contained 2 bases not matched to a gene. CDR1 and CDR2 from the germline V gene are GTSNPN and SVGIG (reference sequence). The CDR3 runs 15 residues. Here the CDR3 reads CAWSAGTANTGELFF. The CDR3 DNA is TGTGCCTGGAGTGCGGGGACAGCGAACACCGGGGAGCTGTTTTTT.

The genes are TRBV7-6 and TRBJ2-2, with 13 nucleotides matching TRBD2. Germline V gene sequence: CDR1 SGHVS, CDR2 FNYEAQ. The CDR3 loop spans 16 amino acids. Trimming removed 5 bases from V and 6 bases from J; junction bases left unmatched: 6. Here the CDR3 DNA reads TGTGCCAGCAGCAAAAATGGACTAGCGGGAGCCGGGGAGCTGTTTTTT. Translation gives CASSKNGLAGAGELFF.